This TCR beta chain was observed in a study of Ad26.COV2.S vaccination and SARS-CoV-2 variants. V shed 6 bases and J 7 bases; nucleotides not matched to a gene: 6. This CDR3 is built from 13 residues. Germline CDR1 reads WSHSY; CDR2 reads SAAADI. Treatment meaning: roughly 19 received Ad26.COV2.S at low or high dose, single or two shots; roughly five received placebo; per-sample allocation not given. It was on day 63 after the first vaccine or placebo injection that samples were taken. Repertoires were generated with immunoSEQ multiplex PCR, while TCRdb's copy carries only in-frame clones and drops some. The sample records fewer than 400,000 clones, over 75% being singletons.

This specimen was peripheral blood, taken in a trial of Ad26.COV2.S vaccine versus placebo. This chain connects TRBV10-2 to TRBJ1-1; 9 bases align to TRBD1. This clonotype was obtained from a person aged 18-65 years who received the Ad26.COV2.S COVID-19 vaccine or a placebo. CDR3 DNA sequence: TGCGCCAGCAGAGGGGGACAGGGCCTTGAAGCTTTCTTT. Residues: CASRGGQGLEAFF.